This T cell receptor (beta chain) was sequenced in a study of tumor and adjacent non-tumor tissue in lung cancer. The template was RNA from unsorted bulk tissue. Worth noting for this clonotype: A much larger clone differs by one base, so this may be a read error.

This CDR3 is built from 14 residues. In germline, CDR1 is MNHEY, CDR2 SVGAGI. A modified ARM-PCR protocol with three rounds of nested PCR amplified TCRbeta. TCRdb re-called the multiplex PCR reads through MiXCR, storing one row per CDR3 protein. The sample lists 120,000 or so distinct CDR3 sequences, roughly 67% occurring once. This TCR came from a man aged 25 to 40 with non-small cell lung cancer. The chain couples TRBV6-5 to TRBJ1-2; D perhaps matches TRBD1 (5 bases). Material for sequencing was lung tumor tissue. This CDR3 reads CSSSYRPESRSYTF. The CDR3 DNA sequence: TGTTCCAGCAGTTACAGGCCAGAATCAAGGAGCTACACCTTC.